The clone carrying this TCR beta chain has just a few counts. The data were taken from a study of blood T cell repertoires in COVID-19. Study summary: Samples came from the United States, Italy and Spain, spanning acute and convalescent COVID-19.

Method: immunoSEQ multiplex PCR; TCRdb's copy keeps in-frame clones and lacks some. The repertoire holds 110,000 to 150,000 clones, with more than 75% as singletons. The sample was peripheral blood. The source of this sequence is a woman between 50 and 59 years old with acute or convalescent COVID-19.

CDR3 residues: CASSVGGDLTNEQFF. CDR3 bases: TGTGCCAGCAGCGTAGGGGGGGACCTAACTAATGAGCAGTTCTTC. The chain employs TRBV9 and TRBJ2-1; D might be TRBD2 (6 bases). Germline V gene lookup returns CDR1 SGDLS and CDR2 YYNGEE. V lost 0 bases to trimming and J lost 7 bases, with 14 bases between them. The CDR3 extends over 15 amino acids.